The entry that follows covers one T cell receptor beta chain sequence. The sample is drawn from a study of cytomegalovirus exposure and HLA in healthy donors. At the time of sampling, donors were nominally healthy, though unrecorded immune exposures were likely. The V and J ends lost 0 bases and 9 bases respectively, with 13 bases between them. Germline lookup yields CDR1 SGDLS and CDR2 YYNGEE. This CDR3 has 14 amino acids. 60 Vbeta and 13 Jbeta primers were used in PCR. Generated by immunoSEQ multiplex PCR, the TCRdb table keeps only in-frame clones and is missing some. The data show around 150,000 clones, over 60% seen once.

The clonotype comes from a young man in good health and CMV-seronegative. The sequencing sample was made of PBMCs. The chain combines TRBV9 with TRBJ2-1; D is unresolved. CDR3 nucleotide sequence: TGTGCCAGCAGCGTAGGGTCCCAGGTCCGTGAGCAGTTCTTC. Protein product: CASSVGSQVREQFF.